This T cell receptor (beta chain) was recovered during a study of T cell repertoires in ileal Crohn's disease. Study-wide background: The M6 sample came from neoterminal ileum during colonoscopy after surgery.

In the case of this clone: Its antigen is not known.

Stated time point: neoterminal ileum biopsy at postoperative endoscopy, about 6 months after surgery. Study-wide points: Clonal expansions were more frequent in active smokers than non-smokers at surgery. Endoscopic recurrence occurred in every patient whose clonality exceeded 26.8%. Sorted CD8 T cells held more high-frequency clones than CD4.

Clones were sequenced by immunoSEQ multiplex PCR, and TCRdb holds only the in-frame ones, with some missing. This table holds approximately 3,000 clones, just over 85% found once. Sequencing was done on a sample of ileal tissue. The TCR was taken from an adult with Crohn's disease.

This CDR3 reads CASSEDEVGSTEAFF. The CDR3 nucleotides read TGTGCCAGCAGTGAAGATGAGGTTGGGAGCACTGAAGCTTTCTTT. The chain carries TRBV6-1 and TRBJ1-1; no clear D. V lost 1 base to trimming and J lost 4 bases, with 13 bases between them. The germline V gene encodes CDR1 MNHNS and CDR2 SASEGT. The CDR3 spans 15 residues.